The TCR beta chain described here comes from a study of T cells in localized non-small cell lung cancer. Study-wide findings and caveats: Uninvolved nearby lung showed the greatest T cell clonality, exceeding that found in tumor.

Regarding this clone: Its antigen remains unknown.

Trimming removed 2 bases at V and 8 bases at J, with 16 bases between. The germline CDR1 and CDR2 sequences are MNHEY and SMNVEV (reference sequence). This CDR3 is built from 16 residues. Assay used: immunoSEQ multiplex PCR; TCRdb lists only in-frame clones, some missing. This sample has some 49,000 clones; 81% occur once, and the top ten carry roughly 18%. This chain links TRBV27 with TRBJ1-6; D uncertain. The clonotype was recovered from a man between 40 and 70 years old with stage III lung adenocarcinoma. Here the sequenced sample was peripheral blood mononuclear cells, taken before any cancer treatment. The CDR3 here is CASSLTLGRGDSPLHF. DNA of the CDR3: TGTGCCAGCAGTTTAACCTTGGGCCGGGGAGATTCACCCCTCCACTTT.